Listed below are T cell receptor beta chains from one sample, sequenced in a study of T cell responses to AZD1222 COVID-19 vaccine. Libraries were prepared by immunoSEQ multiplex PCR; TCRdb keeps only in-frame clonotypes and omits some of them. The sample contains fewer than 120,000 clones, roughly nine tenths of which appear only once. The sequencing here drew on peripheral blood, taken on day 0 of AZD1222 vaccination. These receptors came from an adult in good health. The CDR3 runs from the conserved cysteine through the conserved F or W. Each record gives: CDR3 protein, CDR3 DNA, J gene, V gene, CDR3 length, clone size, D gene. D genes are given only for firm matches. Clone size is stated in some rows and not others, as once, few, many or a class when expanded.

CASSLKGGPFF TGTGCCAGCAGTTTAAAGGGAGGACCTTTCTTT TRBJ1-1 TRBV12-3/TRBV12-4 11 - -
CSISRTENYGYTF TGCAGCATTTCCAGGACAGAGAACTATGGCTACACCTTC TRBJ1-2 TRBV29-1 13 few -
CASSQDGGGRQPQHF TGCGCCAGCAGCCAAGATGGAGGGGGACGACAGCCCCAGCATTTT TRBJ1-5 TRBV4-1 15 - -
CASSQGTGLAGFSDTQYF TGTGCCAGCAGCCAGGGAACGGGACTAGCGGGATTTTCAGATACGCAGTATTTT TRBJ2-3 TRBV3-1/TRBV3-2 18 - TRBD2
CQGRIYEQYF TGTCAAGGGAGGATCTACGAGCAGTACTTC TRBJ2-7 TRBV5-6 10 - -
CASSYPGQRRYEQYF TGTGCCAGCAGCTACCCGGGACAGCGGAGATACGAGCAGTACTTC TRBJ2-7 TRBV7-2 15 - TRBD1
CASSIGQGGNQPQHF TGTGCCAGTAGTATAGGACAGGGGGGAAATCAGCCCCAGCATTTT TRBJ1-5 TRBV19 15 - TRBD1
CAIRGDGETQYF TGTGCCATTAGGGGGGATGGGGAGACCCAGTACTTC TRBJ2-5 TRBV10-3 12 - -
CASWPWGGTEAFF TGTGCCAGCTGGCCGTGGGGGGGCACTGAAGCTTTCTTT TRBJ1-1 TRBV7-9 13 - -
CSARNGYTF TGCAGTGCTAGAAACGGCTACACCTTC TRBJ1-2 TRBV20-1 9 - -
CASSPPGQGSGNTIYF TGTGCCAGCAGCCCCCCGGGACAGGGCTCTGGAAACACCATATATTTT TRBJ1-3 TRBV7-9 16 - TRBD1
CATSIEGAEQFF TGTGCCACCAGTATTGAGGGGGCTGAGCAGTTCTTC TRBJ2-1 TRBV24-1 12 - TRBD1
CASSPGANVLTF TGTGCCAGCTCCCCTGGGGCCAACGTCCTGACTTTC TRBJ2-6 TRBV18 12 - -
CSVLNEKLFF TGCAGCGTTCTCAATGAAAAACTGTTTTTT TRBJ1-4 TRBV29-1 10 - -
CASSYQRTENTEAFF TGTGCCAGCAGTTATCAAAGGACTGAAAACACTGAAGCTTTCTTT TRBJ1-1 TRBV6-5 15 - -
CASSLGGQGFRNTIYF TGTGCCAGCAGCTTAGGCGGCCAGGGGTTTAGAAACACCATATATTTT TRBJ1-3 TRBV13 16 - -
CASSFRQTTPNYGYTF TGTGCCAGCAGCTTTCGCCAGACAACCCCTAACTATGGCTACACCTTC TRBJ1-2 TRBV5-4 16 - -
CASSYPPTGRYGYTF TGTGCCAGCAGTTACCCACCGACAGGGCGATATGGCTACACCTTC TRBJ1-2 TRBV6-2/TRBV6-3 15 - TRBD1
CASSLGIYGYGYTF TGCGCCAGCAGCTTGGGAATTTATGGGTATGGCTACACCTTC TRBJ1-2 TRBV5-1 14 - -
CASHFMTGHPYEQYF TGTGCCAGCCATTTTATGACGGGACACCCCTACGAGCAGTACTTC TRBJ2-7 TRBV14 15 - -
CASSRASGLSSYNEQFF TGTGCCAGCAGCCGGGCTAGCGGGCTAAGCTCCTACAATGAGCAGTTCTTC TRBJ2-1 TRBV3-1/TRBV3-2 17 - TRBD2
CASSGQTNTEAFF TGTGCCAGCAGTGGGCAGACGAACACTGAAGCTTTCTTT TRBJ1-1 TRBV7-9 13 - -
CASSLSSAQSSYNEQFF TGTGCCAGCAGCTTGTCGAGCGCTCAGAGCTCCTACAATGAGCAGTTCTTC TRBJ2-1 TRBV5-5 17 - -
CASSLDGETQYF TGTGCCAGCAGCTTAGACGGAGAGACCCAGTACTTC TRBJ2-5 TRBV7-2 12 - -
CATVGSGLYEQYF TGTGCCACAGTGGGGTCCGGTCTCTACGAGCAGTACTTC TRBJ2-7 TRBV6-5 13 - -
CASSPTTRSSYNEQFF TGTGCCAGCAGCCCTACCACGCGGAGCTCCTACAATGAGCAGTTCTTC TRBJ2-1 TRBV3-1/TRBV3-2 16 - -